This T cell receptor beta chain was sequenced in a study of T cell responses to AZD1222 COVID-19 vaccine. Findings of the study overall: Repertoire sampling happened only post peak T cell response. Nearly half of spike-specific TCRs reportedly target unmutated variant regions.

The CDR3 spans 13 residues. CDR1 and CDR2 from the germline V gene are SQVTM and ANQGSEA. Trimming left V 5 bases short and J 1 base short, with 11 bases between. TCRdb's copy holds only in-frame clones and misses some; the assay was immunoSEQ multiplex PCR. The top ten hold about 4.9% of the sample, which has just under 150,000 clones, over 75% seen once. As concerns this clone: Its antigen remains unknown.

This TCR was recovered from an adult who received the MenACWY meningococcal vaccine as a control. V is TRBV29-1 and J is TRBJ2-5, with no clear D. Sample: peripheral blood, taken 28 days after the second dose of the MenACWY control vaccine. The CDR3: CSVRPRFQETQYF. The CDR3 DNA follows: TGCAGCGTTCGTCCGAGATTCCAAGAGACCCAGTACTTC. Complete variable domain (other parts from reference TRBV29-1 and TRBJ2-5): SAVISQKPSRDICQRGTSLTIQCQVDSQVTMMFWYRQQPGQSLTLIATANQGSEATYESGFVIDKFPISRPNLTFSTLTVSNMSPEDSSIYLCSVRPRFQETQYFGPGTRLLVL.